The next 4 T cell receptor beta chains were all read from a single sample in a study of T cells after yellow fever vaccination. TCRdb called the 5' RACE reads again in MiXCR, with one record for every CDR3 protein. This table holds about 630,000 distinct CDR3 sequences, 10% to 15% found once. Sequencing used PBMCs, obtained on the day of the yellow fever booster vaccination. The receptors come from a young man who received the YFV17D yellow fever vaccine.

The rearrangement uses TRBV6-1 and TRBJ1-6; maybe TRBD1 (6 bases). Trimming removed 4 bases from V and 15 bases from J, with 16 bases in between. CDR3 length equals 13 residues. Per the germline V gene, CDR1 is MNHNS and CDR2 is SASEGT. The CDR3 here is CASSAHSRDILHF. The CDR3 DNA reads as TGTGCCAGCAGTGCACACTCCCGGGACATCCTCCACTTT.

The table lists this clonotype with a few counts. The gene calls are TRBV27 and TRBJ2-1; TRBD2 matches at 13 bases. This CDR3 spans 18 amino acids. Per the germline V gene, CDR1 is MNHEY and CDR2 is SMNVEV (reference sequence). The ends lost 5 bases at V and 2 bases at J; junction bases unmatched: 9. The CDR3 coding sequence is TGTGCCAGCAGTCTCCGGACTAGCGGGAGACCAGCCTACAATGAGCAGTTCTTC. It encodes CASSLRTSGRPAYNEQFF.

This clonotype appeared a few times. This chain links TRBV2 with TRBJ2-1; no reliable D call. Trimming pared 6 bases from V and 10 bases from J, leaving 7 bases between. Germline lookup yields CDR1 SNHLY and CDR2 FYNNEI. The CDR3 extends over 10 amino acids. The CDR3 sequence is CASRRTEQFF. CDR3 coding DNA: TGTGCCAGCAGGAGAACCGAGCAGTTCTTC.

V is TRBV3-1 and J is TRBJ2-1, with D unclear. This CDR3 contains 13 residues. Per the germline V gene, CDR1 is LGHDT and CDR2 is YNNKEL (reference sequence). V lost 7 bases and J lost 4, with 11 bases in between. The CDR3 here is CASMGSLYNEQFF. The DNA of the CDR3 is TGTGCCAGCATGGGCTCACTATACAATGAGCAGTTCTTC.